Below are 8 T cell receptor beta chains sequenced from a single sample in a study of vaccination and CD4 T cells after COVID-19. The Oncomine TCR Beta short-read assay generated sequence data from the DNA of cultured CD4+ T cells. TCRdb passed the PCR reads through MiXCR, listing each CDR3 protein once. The data hold approximately 9,300 distinct CDR3 sequences, with 20% to 30% observed a single time. These receptors' targets are unknown. The treatment here: roughly nine-day PBMC culture with coronavirus spike peptide pools or control peptides (ViraFEST assay). This specimen consisted of CD4+ T cells from blood, cultured in vitro, obtained before SARS-CoV-2 vaccination. These receptor sequences come from a human donor who received a COVID-19 vaccine.

This clonotype showed up just a few times. The chain uses TRBV2 and TRBJ1-2; TRBD1 matches at 8 bases. The junction had 4 bases not matched to a gene; V was cut back by 5 bases and J by 5 bases. The V gene's germline CDR1 is SNHLY and CDR2 FYNNEI. This CDR3 has 13 residues. CDR3 DNA: TGTGCCAGCAGTATGCAGGGGGCTTATGGCTACACCTTC. Amino acid sequence: CASSMQGAYGYTF.

As to this clonotype: Mismatch with germline at one junction end may stem from a read error. The chain employs TRBV12-3 or TRBV12-4 and TRBJ2-1; TRBD2 is a possible D gene (6 bases). This CDR3 contains 15 residues. CDR3 loop: CASTHQEGSYNEQFF. The CDR3 nucleotides read TGTGCCAGCACTCATCAGGAGGGCTCCTACAATGAACAGTTCTTC.

This clonotype showed up just a few times. The chain uses TRBV6-1 and TRBJ1-5; tentatively, D is TRBD1 (5 bases). V lost 6 bases and J 0 bases, leaving 18 bases between the germline ends. There are 17 residues in the CDR3. Germline loops: CDR1 MNHNS, CDR2 SASEGT. CDR3 DNA: TGTGCCAGCAGAAACCGGGACGACCCGGGTAGCAATCAGCCCCAGCATTTT. Translating gives CASRNRDDPGSNQPQHF.

V gene TRBV5-1 combines with J gene TRBJ1-2; 8 positions match TRBD1. CDR1 and CDR2 from the germline V gene are SGHRS and YFSETQ. The length of the CDR3 is 13 residues. The V segment lost 4 bases and the J segment 4 bases; nucleotides outside the gene matches: 3. This chain's CDR3 is CASSVQGAYGYTF. DNA for the CDR3: TGCGCCAGCAGCGTGCAGGGGGCCTATGGCTACACCTTC.

The chain recombines TRBV19 with TRBJ1-1; no reliable D call. The V and J ends lost 5 bases and 5 bases respectively, with 15 bases between them. The CDR3 sequence is 14 residues long. The germline V gene encodes CDR1 LNHDA and CDR2 SQIVND (reference sequence). The CDR3 DNA sequence: TGTGCCAGTAGTCTAAGTGTAGGGAAAACTGAAGCTTTCTTT. It encodes CASSLSVGKTEAFF.

This clonotype was observed a few times. The rearrangement links TRBV12-3 or TRBV12-4 to TRBJ1-2; perhaps TRBD1 as D (5 bases). This CDR3 has 12 amino acids. The V gene lost 3 bases and the J gene lost 5 bases, with 7 bases spanning the gap. The CDR3 spells CASSFPGYGYTF. The DNA for the CDR3 is TGTGCCAGCAGTTTCCCAGGGTATGGCTACACCTTC.

This rearrangement joins TRBV24-1 to TRBJ2-3; 7 bases agree with TRBD1. The V gene end was trimmed by 2 bases and the J gene end by 0 bases; junction bases not matched to a gene: 4. The CDR3 contains 16 residues. The germline V gene has CDR1 KGHDR and CDR2 SFDVKD. The CDR3 here is CATSDYGRGSTDTQYF. The DNA of the CDR3 is TGTGCCACCAGTGATTACGGCAGGGGGAGCACAGATACGCAGTATTTT.

The chain has TRBV15 and TRBJ1-6, with TRBD1 matching 7 bases. Germline CDR1 reads LNHNV; CDR2 reads YYDKDF (reference sequence). This CDR3 spans 15 amino acids. The J segment lost 14 bases and the V segment lost 0 bases, leaving 10 bases of the junction unmatched. CDR3 coding DNA: TGTGCCACCAGCAGAGATTCGGGACAGCACGTCACCCTCCACTTT. Encoded protein: CATSRDSGQHVTLHF. The full variable domain, its missing parts supplied by reference TRBV15 and TRBJ1-6, is DAMVIQNPRYQVTQFGKPVTLSCSQTLNHNVMYWYQQKSSQAPKLLFHYYDKDFNNEADTPDNFQSRRPNTSFCFLDIRSPGLGDTAMYLCATSRDSGQHVTLHFGNGTRLTVT.